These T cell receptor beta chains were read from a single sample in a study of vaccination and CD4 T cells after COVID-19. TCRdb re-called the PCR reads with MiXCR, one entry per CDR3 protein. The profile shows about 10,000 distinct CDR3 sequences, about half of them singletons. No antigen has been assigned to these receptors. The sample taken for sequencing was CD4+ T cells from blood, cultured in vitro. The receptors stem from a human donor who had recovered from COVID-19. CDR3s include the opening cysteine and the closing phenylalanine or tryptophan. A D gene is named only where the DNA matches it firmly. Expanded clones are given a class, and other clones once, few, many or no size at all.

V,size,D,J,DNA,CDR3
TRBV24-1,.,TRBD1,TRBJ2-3,TGTGCCACCAGTGATCCCCGGACAGGGGGCTTAACAGATACGCAGTATTTT,CATSDPRTGGLTDTQYF
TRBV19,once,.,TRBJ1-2,TGTGCCAGTAGTATCAGCCCAGGGGCAAGACCTAACTATGGCTACACCTTC,CASSISPGARPNYGYTF
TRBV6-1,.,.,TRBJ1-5,TGTGCCAGCAGGATTGGGGTTGGAACCAATCAGCCCCAGCATTTT,CASRIGVGTNQPQHF
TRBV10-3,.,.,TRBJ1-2,TGTGCCATCGCGGCAGCGAACTATGGCTACACCTTC,CAIAAANYGYTF
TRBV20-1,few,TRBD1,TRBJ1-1,TGCAGTGCCGACAGGGTGAACACTGAAGCTTTCTTT,CSADRVNTEAFF
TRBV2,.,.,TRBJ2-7,TGTGCCAGCAGTCTTGGATCACCGGGCGAGCAGTACTTC,CASSLGSPGEQYF
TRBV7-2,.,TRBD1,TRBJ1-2,TGTGCCAGCAGCCTCCGGGACAGGGGTTTGACCAACTATGGCTACACCTTC,CASSLRDRGLTNYGYTF
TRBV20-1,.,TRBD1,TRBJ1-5,TGCAGTGCTAAAAAGGACAGGGATTTAAGAAATCAGCCCCAGCATTTT,CSAKKDRDLRNQPQHF
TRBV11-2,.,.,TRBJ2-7,TGTGCCAGCAGCTTATTTAGAATTTACGAGCAGTACTTC,CASSLFRIYEQYF
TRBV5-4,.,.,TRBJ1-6,TGTGCCACACAGATGAATTCACCCCTCCACTTT,CATQMNSPLHF
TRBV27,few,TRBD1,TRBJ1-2,TGTGCCAGCAGTTCACCGGGACAGGGGGACTATGGCTACACCTTC,CASSSPGQGDYGYTF
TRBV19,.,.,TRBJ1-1,TGTGCCAGTAGTATAGAAAAGGCAAGGAACACTGAAGCTTTCTTT,CASSIEKARNTEAFF
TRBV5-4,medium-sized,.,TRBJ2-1,TGTGCCAGCAGCTTGGGCTACGAGGGCTTTCGGGAGCAGTTCTTC,CASSLGYEGFREQFF
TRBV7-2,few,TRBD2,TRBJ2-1,TGTGCCAGCAGCTTAGGGAGCGGGGGGGCGGCCAATGAGCAGTTCTTC,CASSLGSGGAANEQFF
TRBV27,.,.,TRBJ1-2,TGTGCCAGCAGTCTATTTTCACCTTTCGGACGTGTACAAAACTATGGCTACACCTTC,CASSLFSPFGRVQNYGYTF
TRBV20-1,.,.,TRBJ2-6,TGCAGTGCCTCACTCGGGATCTCTGGGGCCAACGTCCTGACTTTC,CSASLGISGANVLTF
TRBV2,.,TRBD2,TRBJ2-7,TGTGCCAGCAGTAGAAGACTAGCCATCGCGGGCGAGCAGTACTTC,CASSRRLAIAGEQYF
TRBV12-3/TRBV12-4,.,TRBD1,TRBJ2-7,TGTGCCAGCAGCGGGACAGGGGTTTTAAACGAGCAGTACTTC,CASSGTGVLNEQYF
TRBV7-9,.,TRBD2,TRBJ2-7,TGTGCCAGCAGCTTCGGGACTAGCGGGATAGACGAGCAGTACTTC,CASSFGTSGIDEQYF
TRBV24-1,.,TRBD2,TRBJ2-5,TGTGCCACCAGTGGGGCTAGCGGGGGCCAAGAGACCCAGTACTTC,CATSGASGGQETQYF
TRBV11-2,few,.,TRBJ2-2,TGTGCCAGCAGCTTAGCCGGGGAGCTGTTTTTT,CASSLAGELFF
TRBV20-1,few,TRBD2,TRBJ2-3,TGCAGTGCTAGAGATAGACTAGCGGGATTCCTTAATACGCAGTATTTT,CSARDRLAGFLNTQYF
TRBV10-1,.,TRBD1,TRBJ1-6,TGCGCCAGCAGTGGGGACAGCTCATCACCCCTCCACTTT,CASSGDSSSPLHF
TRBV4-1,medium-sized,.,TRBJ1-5,TGCGCCAGCAGCCAAGATATGTTAGGGGTCCAGCCCCAGCATTTT,CASSQDMLGVQPQHF
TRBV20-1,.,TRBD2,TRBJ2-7,TGCAGTGCTAGAGATCGGGAGGGTTTTGCGTCGATCACCTACGAGCAGTACTTC,CSARDREGFASITYEQYF
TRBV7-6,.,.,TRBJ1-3,TGTGCCAGCAGCGCGTCACCCCCCAGCTCTGGAAACACCATATATTTT,CASSASPPSSGNTIYF
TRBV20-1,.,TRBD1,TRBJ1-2,TGCAGTGCTACGTCCCGGGACAGGTCGGACGCGGCGTGGGGCTACACCTTC,CSATSRDRSDAAWGYTF
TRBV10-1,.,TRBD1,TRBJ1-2,TGCGCCAGCAGTGATCCCGGGACAGGGCTTAGAGGCTACACCTTC,CASSDPGTGLRGYTF
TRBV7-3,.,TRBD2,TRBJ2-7,TGTGCCAGCAGCGTAGCGGGAGGGAGCTCCTACGAGCAGTACTTC,CASSVAGGSSYEQYF
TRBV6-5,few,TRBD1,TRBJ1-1,TGTGCCAGCAGTTACCCCGGGACAGGGAATTGTTTCTTT,CASSYPGTGNCFF
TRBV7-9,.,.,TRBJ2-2,TGTGCCAGCAACGATCGGGTGGCCGGGGAGCTGTTTTTT,CASNDRVAGELFF
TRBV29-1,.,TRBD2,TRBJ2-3,TGCAGCGGAGGACTAGCGGGGAATCAAGATACGCAGTATTTT,CSGGLAGNQDTQYF
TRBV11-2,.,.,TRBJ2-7,TGTGCCAGCAGCTTAGGCGGGACAGCTTCCTACGAGCAGTACTTC,CASSLGGTASYEQYF
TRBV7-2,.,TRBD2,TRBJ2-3,TGTGCCAGCAGCTTAGGGTTTGGCGGGGGGGCTGGGGATACGCAGTATTTT,CASSLGFGGGAGDTQYF
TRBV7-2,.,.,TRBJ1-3,TGTGCCAGCAGCTCAGGACCGGCCGGAAACACCATATATTTT,CASSSGPAGNTIYF
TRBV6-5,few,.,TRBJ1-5,TGTGCCAGCAGTTACTCCTTTAGGTTTAAGTATAGCAATCAGCCCCAGCATTTT,CASSYSFRFKYSNQPQHF
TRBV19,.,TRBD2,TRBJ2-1,TGTGCCAGTAGTATAGGTTTGAGGCTCCAGGGAGGGAATGAGCAGTTCTTC,CASSIGLRLQGGNEQFF
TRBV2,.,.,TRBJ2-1,TGTGCCAGCAGTTTAAACTCCTACAATGAGCAGTTCTTC,CASSLNSYNEQFF
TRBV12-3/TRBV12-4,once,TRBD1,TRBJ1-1,TGTGCCAGCAGTACCCGGGACAGGGTCTATATGAACACTGAAGCTTTCTTT,CASSTRDRVYMNTEAFF
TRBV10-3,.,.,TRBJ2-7,TGTGCCATCAGTGAGTATGGGGGTGGCTACGAGCAGTACTTC,CAISEYGGGYEQYF
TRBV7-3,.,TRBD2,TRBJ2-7,TGTGCCAGCAGCTTAACGCCGGGACTAGCAGGGGAGCAGTACTTC,CASSLTPGLAGEQYF
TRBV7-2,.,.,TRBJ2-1,TGTGCCAGCAGCTTAGGTACAGGCTCCTACAATGAGCAGTTCTTC,CASSLGTGSYNEQFF
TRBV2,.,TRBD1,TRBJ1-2,TGTGCCAGCAGCGTCACAGGGGTGAGAGGCTACACCTTC,CASSVTGVRGYTF
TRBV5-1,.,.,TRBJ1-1,TGCGCCAGCAGCTCAGATTCTACAGGGAACACTGAAGCTTTCTTT,CASSSDSTGNTEAFF
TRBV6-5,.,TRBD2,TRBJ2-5,TGTGCCAGCAGTTCCCGGGGGGGGGAGACCCAGTACTTC,CASSSRGGETQYF
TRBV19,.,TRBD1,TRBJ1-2,TGTGCCAGTAGGGGCCCGGGACAGTCTAACTATGGCTACACCTTC,CASRGPGQSNYGYTF
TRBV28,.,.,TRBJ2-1,TGTGCCAGCAGTTTTTTCGGGGCACAAGCTTACAATGAGCAGTTCTTC,CASSFFGAQAYNEQFF
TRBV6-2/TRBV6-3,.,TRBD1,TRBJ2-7,TGTGCCAGCAGATACGGGACAGGGGGCTACGAGCAGTACTTC,CASRYGTGGYEQYF
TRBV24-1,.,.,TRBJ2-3,TGTGCCACCAGTGATTCACCGGGATCCTCGCCTGGGGCTATCACAGATACGCAGTATTTT,CATSDSPGSSPGAITDTQYF
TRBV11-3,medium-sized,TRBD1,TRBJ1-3,TGTGCCAGCAGCTTAGCGACAGGGGAAGGAAACACCATATATTTT,CASSLATGEGNTIYF
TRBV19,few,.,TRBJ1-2,TGTGCCAGTAGCGACAGGTCCGGAGGTAACTATGGCTACACCTTC,CASSDRSGGNYGYTF
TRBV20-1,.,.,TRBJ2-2,TGCAGTGCTAGCCCTCCGGGACTCCTAAACACCGGGGAGCTGTTTTTT,CSASPPGLLNTGELFF
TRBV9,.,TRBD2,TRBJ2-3,TGTGCCAGCAGCGTAGCGAGCGGGGGGGCCGTAGATACGCAGTATTTT,CASSVASGGAVDTQYF
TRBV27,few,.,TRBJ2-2,TGTGCCAGCAGTTTACTAGGGAACACCGGGGAGCTGTTTTTT,CASSLLGNTGELFF